This TCR beta chain was profiled in a study of response to subunit inactivated influenza vaccine. Details on this clonotype: Its antigen is not identified.

TCRdb used MiXCR to reprocess the RT-PCR reads, holding one entry per CDR3 protein. The sample shows 500,000 to 600,000 distinct CDR3 sequences, about 7.6% of them seen only once. Broader study findings: Only a handful of new T cells, the authors suggested, are recruited with each seasonal influenza vaccination.

The sequence derives from a man aged 50-75 years who received an inactivated influenza vaccine. This material consisted of PBMCs from blood, taken less than 25 months after vaccination.

The CDR3 here is CASSLAPGKAKNIQYF. In DNA, the CDR3 is TGTGCCAGCAGCTTAGCCCCAGGGAAGGCCAAAAACATTCAGTACTTC. The chain is built from TRBV7-9 and TRBJ2-4; possible D gene TRBD1, 5 bases. Germline CDR1 and CDR2: SEHNR and FQNEAQ (reference sequence). The CDR3 is 16 residues long. V was clipped by 0 bases and J by 1 base, with 10 bases between them.